This T cell receptor (beta chain) was obtained from a study of blood T cells in healthy people across ages. Germline values: CDR1 SGHAT, CDR2 FQNNGV. The CDR3 contains 16 residues. V was pared by 5 bases and J by 0 bases, with 15 bases between. Alongside a J-beta primer mix, a sample-barcoded 5' primer served in a second PCR lasting roughly 6 to 11 cycles. MiXCR was run by TCRdb on the 5' RACE reads, yielding one entry per CDR3 protein. The data contain approximately 670,000 distinct CDR3 sequences, less than 45% of them singletons. This clonotype was detected a few times. The chain uses TRBV11-2 and TRBJ2-3; D unresolved. Specimen: blood. The receptor was derived from a man aged 80 or over in good health. The CDR3 DNA follows: TGTGCCAGCAGCCCCTTAGACCAATCTAGCACAGATACGCAGTATTTT. This translates into CASSPLDQSSTDTQYF.